This TCR beta chain is drawn from a study of T-cell reconstitution after alpha-beta-depleted transplantation in children. Preparation of the TCRbeta library used unique molecular identifiers. TCRdb analysed the PCR reads with MiXCR anew, one entry per CDR3 protein. The table records around 6,700 distinct CDR3 sequences, around 16% of them present only once. This clonotype is labeled medium-sized. Its antigen remains unknown. With 0 bases removed from V and 5 bases from J, the gap between germline ends came to 9 bases. The germline CDR1 and CDR2 sequences are MNHEY and SVGEGT. This CDR3 spans 14 amino acids. Study-wide results and limits: Several hundred expanded graft clones reportedly gave rise to the alpha-beta T cells present about two months after transplant. It was surviving recipient T cells and thymic progenitors that gave some patients high TCRbeta diversity at day 60. T cells produced anew were the main source of T-cell counts and diversity one year after transplant.

The chain uses TRBV6-2 or TRBV6-3 and TRBJ2-3, with D unresolved. This clonotype was obtained from a boy aged 2-9 years with acute lymphoblastic leukemia, due to receive a stem cell transplant. This sample comprised PBMCs, obtained before TCRalphabeta/CD19-depleted stem cell transplant. The CDR3 spells CASSYSIGRDTQYF. The CDR3 DNA follows: TGTGCCAGCAGTTACTCGATCGGGCGAGATACGCAGTATTTT.